This entry is about one T cell receptor (beta chain). The data were produced by immunoSEQ multiplex PCR, yet TCRdb's version contains in-frame clones alone and is incomplete. Of about 130,000 clones in the sample, 78% are singletons; the top ten hold just over 6%. This sample is drawn from a study of blood T cell repertoires in COVID-19. The CDR3 covers 14 residues. This clonotype was sampled from a woman between 45 and 65 years old who had recovered from COVID-19. The rearrangement links TRBV7-5 to TRBJ1-3. TRBV7-5 is recorded as a pseudogene. Sequenced sample: PBMCs or T cells enriched from blood (not recorded which). The CDR3 sequence: CVRSRGFSGNTIYF. The DNA for the CDR3 is TGTGTCAGAAGCCGGGGGTTCTCTGGAAACACCATATATTTT.